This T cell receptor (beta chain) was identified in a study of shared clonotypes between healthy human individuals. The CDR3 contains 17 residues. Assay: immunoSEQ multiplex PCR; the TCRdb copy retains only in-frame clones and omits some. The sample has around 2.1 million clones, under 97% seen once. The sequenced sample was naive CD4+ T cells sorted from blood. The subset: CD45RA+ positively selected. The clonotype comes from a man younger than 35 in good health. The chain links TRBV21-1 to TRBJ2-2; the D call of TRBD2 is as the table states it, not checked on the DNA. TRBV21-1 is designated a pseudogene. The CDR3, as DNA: TGTGCCAGAACCCCGTGCTTAAGCGGGAGGCAAAACGGGGAGCTGTTTTTT. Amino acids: CARTPCLSGRQNGELFF.